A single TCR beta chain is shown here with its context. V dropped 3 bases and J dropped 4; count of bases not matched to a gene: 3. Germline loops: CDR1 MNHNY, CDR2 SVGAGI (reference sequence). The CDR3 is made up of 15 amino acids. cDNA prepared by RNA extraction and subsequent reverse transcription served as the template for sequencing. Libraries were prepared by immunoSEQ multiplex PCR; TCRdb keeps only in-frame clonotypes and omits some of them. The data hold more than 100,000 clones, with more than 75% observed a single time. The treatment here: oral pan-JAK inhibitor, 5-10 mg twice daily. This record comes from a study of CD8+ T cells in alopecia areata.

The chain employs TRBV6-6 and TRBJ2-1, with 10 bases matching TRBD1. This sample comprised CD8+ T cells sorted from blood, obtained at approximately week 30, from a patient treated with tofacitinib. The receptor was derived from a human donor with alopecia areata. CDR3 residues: CASSYRTGGYNEQFF. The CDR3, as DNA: TGTGCCAGCAGTTATCGGACAGGGGGGTACAATGAGCAGTTCTTC.